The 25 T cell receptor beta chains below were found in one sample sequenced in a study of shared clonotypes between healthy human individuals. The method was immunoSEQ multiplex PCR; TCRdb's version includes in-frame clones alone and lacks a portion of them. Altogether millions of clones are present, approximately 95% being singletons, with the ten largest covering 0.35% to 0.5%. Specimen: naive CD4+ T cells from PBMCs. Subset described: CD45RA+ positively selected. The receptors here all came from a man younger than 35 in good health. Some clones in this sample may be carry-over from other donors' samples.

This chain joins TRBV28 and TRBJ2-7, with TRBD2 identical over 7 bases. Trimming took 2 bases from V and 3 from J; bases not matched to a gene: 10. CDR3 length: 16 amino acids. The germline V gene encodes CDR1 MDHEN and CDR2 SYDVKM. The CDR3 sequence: CASSLPERTRNYEQYF. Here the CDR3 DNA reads TGTGCCAGCAGTTTACCTGAAAGGACTAGAAACTACGAGCAGTACTTC. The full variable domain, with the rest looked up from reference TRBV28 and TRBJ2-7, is DVKVTQSSRYLVKRTGEKVFLECVQDMDHENMFWYRQDPGLGLRLIYFSYDVKMKEKGDIPEGYSVSREKKERFSLILESASTNQTSMYLCASSLPERTRNYEQYFGPGTRLTVT.

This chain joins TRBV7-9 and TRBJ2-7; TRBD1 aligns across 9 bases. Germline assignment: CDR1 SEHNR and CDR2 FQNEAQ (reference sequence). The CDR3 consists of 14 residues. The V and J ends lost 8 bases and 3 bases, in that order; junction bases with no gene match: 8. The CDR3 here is CASLLDRGHYEQYF. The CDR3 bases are TGTGCCAGCCTTCTGGACAGGGGACACTACGAGCAGTACTTC.

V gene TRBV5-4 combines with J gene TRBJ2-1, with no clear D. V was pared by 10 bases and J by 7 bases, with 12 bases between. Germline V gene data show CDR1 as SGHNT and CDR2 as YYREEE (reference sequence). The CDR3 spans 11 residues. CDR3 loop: CAAVGLNEQFF. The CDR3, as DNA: TGTGCCGCCGTGGGGTTGAATGAGCAGTTCTTC.

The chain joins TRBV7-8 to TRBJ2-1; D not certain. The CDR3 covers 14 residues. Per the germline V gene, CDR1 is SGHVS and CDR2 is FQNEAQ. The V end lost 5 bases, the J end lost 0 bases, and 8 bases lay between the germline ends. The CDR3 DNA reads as TGTGCCAGCAGCCCACGACACTCCTACAATGAGCAGTTCTTC. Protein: CASSPRHSYNEQFF.

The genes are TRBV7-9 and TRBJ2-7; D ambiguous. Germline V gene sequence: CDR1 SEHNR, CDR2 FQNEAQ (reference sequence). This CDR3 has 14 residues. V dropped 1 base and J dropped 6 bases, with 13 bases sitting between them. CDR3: CASSLGSRTGEQYF. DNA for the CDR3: TGTGCCAGCAGCTTAGGAAGTCGCACCGGCGAGCAGTACTTC.

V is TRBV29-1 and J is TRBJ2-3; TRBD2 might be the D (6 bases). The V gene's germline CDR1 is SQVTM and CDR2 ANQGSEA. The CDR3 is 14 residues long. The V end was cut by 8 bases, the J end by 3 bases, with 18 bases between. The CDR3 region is CSPGVLLGTDTQYF. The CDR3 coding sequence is TGCAGCCCGGGGGTGCTACTGGGGACAGATACGCAGTATTTT.

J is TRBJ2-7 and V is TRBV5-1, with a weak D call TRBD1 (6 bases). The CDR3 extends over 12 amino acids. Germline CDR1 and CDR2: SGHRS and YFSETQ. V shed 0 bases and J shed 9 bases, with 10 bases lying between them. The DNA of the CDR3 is TGCGCCAGCAGCTTGGACAGGGATCGGCAGTACTTC. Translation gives CASSLDRDRQYF.

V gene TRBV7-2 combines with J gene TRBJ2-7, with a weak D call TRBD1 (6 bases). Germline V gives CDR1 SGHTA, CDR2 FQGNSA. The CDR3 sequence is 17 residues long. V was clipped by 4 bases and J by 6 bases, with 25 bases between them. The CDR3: CASSSYYGQNPSLEQYF. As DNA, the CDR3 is TGTGCCAGCAGCTCTTACTACGGACAGAACCCCTCCCTCGAGCAGTACTTC.

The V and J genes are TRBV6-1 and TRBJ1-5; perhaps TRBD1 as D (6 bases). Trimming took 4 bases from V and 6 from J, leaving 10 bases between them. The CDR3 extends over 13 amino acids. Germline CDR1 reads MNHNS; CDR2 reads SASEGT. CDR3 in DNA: TGTGCCAGCAGTGTCAGGGGCCCTCAGCCCCAGCATTTT. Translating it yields CASSVRGPQPQHF.

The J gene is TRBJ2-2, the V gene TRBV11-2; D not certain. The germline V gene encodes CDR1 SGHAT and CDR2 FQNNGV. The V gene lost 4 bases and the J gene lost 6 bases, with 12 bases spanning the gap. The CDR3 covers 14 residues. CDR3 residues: CASSSFSGAGELFF. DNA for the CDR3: TGTGCCAGCAGCTCCTTCAGTGGGGCCGGGGAGCTGTTTTTT.

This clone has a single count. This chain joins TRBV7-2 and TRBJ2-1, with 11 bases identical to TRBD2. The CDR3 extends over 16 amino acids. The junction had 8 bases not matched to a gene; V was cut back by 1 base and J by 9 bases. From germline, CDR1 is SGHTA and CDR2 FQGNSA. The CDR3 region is CASSLGGASGRLEQFF. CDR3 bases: TGTGCCAGCAGCTTAGGGGGGGCTAGCGGGAGGCTTGAGCAGTTCTTC. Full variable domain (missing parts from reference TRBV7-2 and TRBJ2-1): GAGVSQSPSNKVTEKGKDVELRCDPISGHTALYWYRQSLGQGLEFLIYFQGNSAPDKSGLPSDRFSAERTGGSVSTLTIQRTQQEDSAVYLCASSLGGASGRLEQFFGPGTRLTVL.

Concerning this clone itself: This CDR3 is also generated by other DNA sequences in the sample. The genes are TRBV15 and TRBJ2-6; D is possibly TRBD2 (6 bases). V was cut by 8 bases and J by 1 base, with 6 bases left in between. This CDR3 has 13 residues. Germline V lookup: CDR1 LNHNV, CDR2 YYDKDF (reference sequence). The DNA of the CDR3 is TGTGCCACCCGGGGGTCTGGGGCCAACGTCCTGACTTTC. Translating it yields CATRGSGANVLTF.

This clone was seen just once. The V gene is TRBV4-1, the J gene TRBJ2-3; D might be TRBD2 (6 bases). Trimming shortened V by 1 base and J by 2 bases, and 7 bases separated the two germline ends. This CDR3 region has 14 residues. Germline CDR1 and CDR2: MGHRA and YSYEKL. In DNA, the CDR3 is TGCGCCAGCAGCCAAGGCGGGGACACAGATACGCAGTATTTT. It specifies CASSQGGDTDTQYF.

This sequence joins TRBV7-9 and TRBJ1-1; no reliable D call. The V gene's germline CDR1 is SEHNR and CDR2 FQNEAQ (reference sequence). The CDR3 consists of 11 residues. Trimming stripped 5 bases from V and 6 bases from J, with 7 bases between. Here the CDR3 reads CASSRDAEAFF. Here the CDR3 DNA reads TGTGCCAGCAGCCGTGACGCTGAAGCTTTCTTT.

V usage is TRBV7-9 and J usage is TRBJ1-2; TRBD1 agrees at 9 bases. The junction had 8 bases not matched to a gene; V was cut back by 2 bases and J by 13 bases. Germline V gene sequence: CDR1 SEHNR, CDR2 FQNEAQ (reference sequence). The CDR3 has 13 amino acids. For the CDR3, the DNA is TGTGCCAGCAGCTTATCCAACAGGGGGCCTCTCACCTTC. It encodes CASSLSNRGPLTF.

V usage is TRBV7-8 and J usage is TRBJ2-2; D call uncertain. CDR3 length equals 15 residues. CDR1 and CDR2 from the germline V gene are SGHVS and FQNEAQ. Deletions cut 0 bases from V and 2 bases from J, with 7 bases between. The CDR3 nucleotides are TGTGCCAGCAGCTTAGCGTCGGGTAACACCGGGGAGCTGTTTTTT. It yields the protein CASSLASGNTGELFF.

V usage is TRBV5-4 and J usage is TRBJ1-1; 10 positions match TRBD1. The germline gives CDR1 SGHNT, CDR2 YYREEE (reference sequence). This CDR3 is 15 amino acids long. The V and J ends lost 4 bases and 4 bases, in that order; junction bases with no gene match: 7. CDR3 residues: CASSRSTGGSTEAFF. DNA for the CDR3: TGTGCCAGCAGCCGGTCGACAGGGGGCTCCACTGAAGCTTTCTTT.

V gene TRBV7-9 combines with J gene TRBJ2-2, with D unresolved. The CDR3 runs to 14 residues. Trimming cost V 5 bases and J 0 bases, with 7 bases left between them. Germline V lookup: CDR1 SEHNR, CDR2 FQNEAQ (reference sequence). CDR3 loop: CASSLRANTGELFF. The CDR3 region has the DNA TGTGCCAGCAGCCTGAGAGCGAACACCGGGGAGCTGTTTTTT.

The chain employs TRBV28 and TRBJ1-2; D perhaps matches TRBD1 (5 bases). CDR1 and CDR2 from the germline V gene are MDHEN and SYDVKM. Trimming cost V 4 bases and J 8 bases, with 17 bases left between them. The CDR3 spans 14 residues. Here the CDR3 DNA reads TGTGCCAGCAGTTCCGGGACTCCGTTGGGGGGCTACACCTTC. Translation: CASSSGTPLGGYTF.

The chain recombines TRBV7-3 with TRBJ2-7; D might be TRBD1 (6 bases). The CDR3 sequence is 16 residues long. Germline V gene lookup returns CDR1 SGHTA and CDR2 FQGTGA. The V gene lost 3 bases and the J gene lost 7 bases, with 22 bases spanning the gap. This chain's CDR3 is CASSLIGRGQSEEQYF. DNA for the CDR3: TGTGCCAGCAGCTTGATCGGCAGGGGCCAAAGTGAGGAGCAGTACTTC.

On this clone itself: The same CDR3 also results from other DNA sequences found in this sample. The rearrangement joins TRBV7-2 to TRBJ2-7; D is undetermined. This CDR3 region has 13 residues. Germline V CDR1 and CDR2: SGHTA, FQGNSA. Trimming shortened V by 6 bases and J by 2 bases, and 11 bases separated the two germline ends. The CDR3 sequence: CASSRLPPYEQYF. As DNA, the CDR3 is TGTGCCAGCAGTAGACTGCCACCCTACGAGCAGTACTTC.

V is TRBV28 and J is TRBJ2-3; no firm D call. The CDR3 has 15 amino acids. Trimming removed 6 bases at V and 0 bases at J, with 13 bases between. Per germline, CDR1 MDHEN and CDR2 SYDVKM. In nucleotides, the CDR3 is TGTGCCAGCAGACCACCGCAGGAGAGCACAGATACGCAGTATTTT. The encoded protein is CASRPPQESTDTQYF.

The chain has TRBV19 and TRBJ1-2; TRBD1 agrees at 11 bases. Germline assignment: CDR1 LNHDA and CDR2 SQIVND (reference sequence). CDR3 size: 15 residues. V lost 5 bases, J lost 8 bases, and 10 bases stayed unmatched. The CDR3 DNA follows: TGTGCCAGTAGTTCCCGGGACAGGGGGTTTGGAGGCTACACCTTC. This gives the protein CASSSRDRGFGGYTF.

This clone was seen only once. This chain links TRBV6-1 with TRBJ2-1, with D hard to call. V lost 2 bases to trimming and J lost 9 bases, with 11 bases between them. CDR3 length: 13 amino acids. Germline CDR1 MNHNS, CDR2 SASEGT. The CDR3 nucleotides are TGTGCCAGCAGTGAACCGCAGCAGGTTGAGCAGTTCTTC. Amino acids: CASSEPQQVEQFF.

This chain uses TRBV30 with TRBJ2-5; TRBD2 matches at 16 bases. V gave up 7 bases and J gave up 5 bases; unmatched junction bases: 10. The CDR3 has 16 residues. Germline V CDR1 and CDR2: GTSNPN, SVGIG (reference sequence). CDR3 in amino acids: CAFSGLAGGPGETQYF. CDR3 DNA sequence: TGTGCCTTCTCGGGACTAGCGGGAGGGCCGGGGGAGACCCAGTACTTC. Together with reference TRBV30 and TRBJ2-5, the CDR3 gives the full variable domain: SQTIHQWPATLVQPVGSPLSLECTVEGTSNPNLYWYRQAAGRGLQLLFYSVGIGQISSEVPQNLSASRPQDRQFILSSKKLLLSDSGFYLCAFSGLAGGPGETQYFGPGTRLLVL.